This TCR beta chain appears in the sequencing data of a study of relationships among human T cell subsets (dated by TCRdb to the early 2010s). Regarding the research as a whole: Sequencing was performed on eight distinct blood T cell populations: pan T, CD8 cytotoxic, regulatory, Th1, Th2, naive plus transitional, activated and memory cells.

Overall results and qualifications from the work: The bead-based sorting was unable to rule out the presence of a CD4+CD8+ double-positive population. V, D and J usage, CDR3 length and N-nucleotide additions showed no statistically significant differences among the seven subsets. While more than 50% of CD8+ cytotoxic sequences came from clones with more than 100 reads, the regulatory and Th2 subsets had few clones of that kind. Substantial CDR3 sharing among Th1, Th2 and regulatory T cells was interpreted as suggesting stochastic cell fate choices. T cell counts went unrecorded for a couple of pan T samples, which were processed alongside pan B cells.

From its cysteine to its phenylalanine, the CDR3 spans 16 amino acids. Only the CDR3 portion is preserved as DNA: 48 bases, with reading frame beginning at the first base. The germline V end is reduced by 4 bases and the J end by 6 bases; junction bases left unmatched: 6. Reading the germline V gene gives CDR1 LGHNA and CDR2 YNFKEQ. A note on this clonotype: Its antigen is unknown. Base qualities were left out, and no much larger clone turns up one base away.

Receptor amplification or capture employed multiplex PCR. The instrument given in TCRdb is 454 GS FLX. Semiquantitative ARM-PCR was used to amplify the TCR alpha and beta CDR3 regions from mRNA. ARM-PCR used tagged nested gene-specific primers, after which communal superprimers carried out exponential amplification. Nested primers were removed by exonuclease before the second amplification round on first-round PCR products. The amplicons were sequenced on the 454 platform, which can rapidly sequence millions of DNA fragments without cloning bias. A read counted as effective if the read could be mapped to both V and J germline segments. From the authors' description of their analysis: Reads were assigned to germline V, D and J segments with IRmap, which uses pyromap, a Smith-Waterman modification adapted to 454 sequencing errors. Cutoffs set at the 99th percentile of alignment scores from simulated random sequences were applied to filter D-beta assignments. CDR3 was defined as the amino acids between the conserved V-segment Y[YFLI]C motif and the J-segment [FW]GXGT motif. Repertoire diversity was estimated with a compound Poisson process model previously applied to large-scale EST data. A procedure for detecting cross-contamination was applied so that sample contamination could be argued against as the origin of shared CDR3s. Using fastp at Q25 and MiXCR, TCRdb reprocessed the public reads and kept productive beta chains. Rows with one shared CDR3 protein collapse into an entry with the most common genes and DNA. The V and J calls reflect TCRdb's pipeline rather than the authors' work. In all, the sample holds over 13,000 distinct CDR3 sequences, and about 56% of those were seen once. Less than 35% of the sample is held by the ten biggest clonotypes.

Miltenyi superparamagnetic beads coated with subset-specific monoclonal antibodies were used for isolation of the T cell subsets. All T cell populations were isolated from peripheral blood. Mononuclear cells were obtained from whole blood by Ficoll separation, and monocytes were then depleted with anti-CD14 microbeads. Isolated cell populations were immediately resuspended in RNAprotect reagent. The pan T sample comprised CD3+ T cells in general. This clonotype was sampled from a man aged 35 to 55 in good health. The specimen was total T cells sorted from blood. The sample's cell subset or site label, decoded: CD3+ T cells in general. The chain was built from TRBV4-2 and TRBJ2-7; 16 bases in the middle match TRBD2. The bases are TGTGCCAGCAGCCTCGATGGGACTAGCGGGGGGGGCGAGCAGTACTTC. It is translated as CASSLDGTSGGGEQYF.